This T cell receptor beta chain was retrieved from a study of cytomegalovirus exposure and HLA in healthy donors. This clone was counted between two and nine times. Vbeta (60) and Jbeta (13) primers were used in the PCR. The table came from immunoSEQ multiplex PCR; TCRdb's copy has only in-frame clones and leaves some out. The data contain about 70,000 clones, around 74% of them singletons. Trimming took off 6 bases at V and 6 bases at J, with 12 bases between the two ends. The length of the CDR3 is 13 residues. In germline, CDR1 is MNHEY, CDR2 SMNVEV (reference sequence). The receptor's source is a human donor in good health. Sequencing used PBMCs. The chain carries TRBV27 and TRBJ1-5; possibly TRBD1 for D (6 bases). Here the CDR3 reads CASRREGGQPQHF. CDR3 bases: TGTGCCAGCAGAAGGGAAGGGGGTCAGCCCCAGCATTTT.